The 3 T cell receptor beta chains in this list originate from one sample, sequenced in a study of PD-L1 blockade in urothelial cancer. The time point here: pretreatment peripheral blood. Sequenced by immunoSEQ multiplex PCR; TCRdb stores in-frame clones only, minus some. The table shows some 66,000 clones, with more than 75% occurring only once. The sample here was PBMCs, taken around atezolizumab (anti-PD-L1) treatment. Receptor source: a man aged 60 to 69 with urothelial cancer.

This chain joins TRBV5-3 and TRBJ2-7; 8 bases are shared with TRBD1. TRBV5-3 is filed as an ORF, its function uncertain. The V segment lost 0 bases and the J segment 4 bases; nucleotides outside the gene matches: 3. This CDR3 is built from 14 residues. CDR3 bases: TGTGCCAGAAGCTTGGGGACAGGGTTATACGAGCAGTACTTC. Translation gives CARSLGTGLYEQYF.

The V call is TRBV28, the J call TRBJ2-7; a weak D match, TRBD1 (6 bases). This CDR3 is built from 14 residues. Trimming took off 2 bases at V and 5 bases at J, with 13 bases between the two ends. Per the germline V gene, CDR1 is MDHEN and CDR2 is SYDVKM. The CDR3 region is CASSLTGNENEQYF. The CDR3 DNA reads as TGTGCCAGCAGTTTAACAGGGAATGAGAACGAGCAGTACTTC. Full variable domain (outside the CDR3, taken from reference TRBV28 and TRBJ2-7): DVKVTQSSRYLVKRTGEKVFLECVQDMDHENMFWYRQDPGLGLRLIYFSYDVKMKEKGDIPEGYSVSREKKERFSLILESASTNQTSMYLCASSLTGNENEQYFGPGTRLTVT.

This chain connects TRBV5-4 to TRBJ2-3; 9 bases line up with TRBD1. V lost 5 bases and J lost 2; bases outside the gene matches: 15. Germline CDR1 and CDR2: SGHNT and YYREEE (reference sequence). CDR3 size: 18 residues. In nucleotides, the CDR3 is TGTGCCAGCAGAGCCGGGACAGGGTGGGTGGCCGACACAGATACGCAGTATTTT. It yields the protein CASRAGTGWVADTDTQYF.